This passage covers 6 T cell receptor beta chains from one sample sequenced in a study of blood T cells in healthy people across ages. Sample-barcoded 5' priming and a J-beta primer mix drove a second PCR of about 6 to 11 cycles. MiXCR was run by TCRdb on the 5' RACE reads, yielding one entry per CDR3 protein. The sample records approximately 1.5 million distinct CDR3 sequences, 30% to 35% being singletons. The sample was blood. These receptors were collected from a woman in her thirties in good health.

The chain is built from TRBV7-2 and TRBJ1-2, with 10 positions matching TRBD1. The germline V gene encodes CDR1 SGHTA and CDR2 FQGNSA. V gave up 3 bases and J gave up 3 bases; unmatched junction bases: 7. This CDR3 is 16 amino acids long. DNA of the CDR3: TGTGCCAGCAGCTTGACAGGGGGCGAGGGGTACTATGGCTACACCTTC. Translation: CASSLTGGEGYYGYTF.

Only a few counts were recorded for this clonotype. The chain has TRBV27 and TRBJ2-7, with a possible D match to TRBD1 (6 bases). The germline CDR1 and CDR2 sequences are MNHEY and SMNVEV (reference sequence). V dropped 4 bases and J dropped 7 bases, with 20 bases sitting between them. The CDR3 has 15 residues. CDR3 coding DNA: TGTGCCAGCAGTTATAAACCGACAGGCACCGGGGAGCAGTACTTC. Translation gives CASSYKPTGTGEQYF.

This clonotype was picked up a small number of times. Its ends do not fully match the called genes, so a read error is possible. CDR3 bases: TGTGCCAGCAGGGCGTCTGGGGCCAACGTCCCGACTTTC. Residues: CASRASGANVPTF. The rearrangement links TRBV9 to TRBJ2-6; tentatively, D is TRBD1 (5 bases). Germline lookup yields CDR1 SGDLS and CDR2 YYNGEE. This CDR3 spans 13 amino acids.

V and J are TRBV11-2 and TRBJ1-4, with 8 bases identical to TRBD1. Trimming cost V 8 bases and J 5 bases; bases outside gene matches: 7. The CDR3 runs to 14 residues. The germline gives CDR1 SGHAT, CDR2 FQNNGV. CDR3 DNA sequence: TGTGCCAGCGGGTCTGGGACAGGCAATGAAAAACTGTTTTTT. Translating gives CASGSGTGNEKLFF.

This clonotype was found a few times. The genes are TRBV5-5 and TRBJ1-5; the D is unclear. Germline CDR1 and CDR2: SGHKS and YYEKEE (reference sequence). The ends were cut back, 0 bases at V and 6 bases at J, with 13 bases in the middle. The CDR3 sequence is 15 residues long. As DNA, the CDR3 is TGTGCCAGCAGCTTGGATACAGCGGACTCTCAGCCCCAGCATTTT. Encoded protein: CASSLDTADSQPQHF.

For this clonotype: Since a much larger clone is just one base distant, this may be a read error. The chain uses TRBV5-1 and TRBJ2-5, with 14 positions matching TRBD2. The end of the DNA fits TRBJ2-7 better, so the J call may be wrong. From germline, CDR1 is SGHRS and CDR2 YFSETQ. The CDR3 spans 15 residues. CDR3 in amino acids: CASSRGTSGRSEQYF. In DNA, the CDR3 is TGCGCCAGCAGCCGGGGGACTAGCGGGAGAAGCGAGCAGTACTTC.